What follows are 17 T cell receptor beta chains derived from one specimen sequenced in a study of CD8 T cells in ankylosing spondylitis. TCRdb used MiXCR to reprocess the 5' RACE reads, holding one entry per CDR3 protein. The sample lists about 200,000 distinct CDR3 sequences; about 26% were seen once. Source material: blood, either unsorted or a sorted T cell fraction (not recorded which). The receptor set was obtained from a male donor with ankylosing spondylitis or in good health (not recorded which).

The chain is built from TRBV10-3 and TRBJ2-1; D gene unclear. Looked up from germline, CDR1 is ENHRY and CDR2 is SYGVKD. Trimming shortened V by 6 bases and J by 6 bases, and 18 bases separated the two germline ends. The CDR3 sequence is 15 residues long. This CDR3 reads CAISPVEQARNEQFF. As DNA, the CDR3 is TGTGCCATCAGCCCCGTTGAGCAAGCTCGCAATGAGCAGTTCTTC.

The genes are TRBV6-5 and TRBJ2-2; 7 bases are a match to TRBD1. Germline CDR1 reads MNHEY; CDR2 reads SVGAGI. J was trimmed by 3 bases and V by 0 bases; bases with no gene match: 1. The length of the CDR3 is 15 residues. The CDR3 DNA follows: TGTGCCAGCAGTTACTCGGGGACAGACACCGGGGAGCTGTTTTTT. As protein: CASSYSGTDTGELFF.

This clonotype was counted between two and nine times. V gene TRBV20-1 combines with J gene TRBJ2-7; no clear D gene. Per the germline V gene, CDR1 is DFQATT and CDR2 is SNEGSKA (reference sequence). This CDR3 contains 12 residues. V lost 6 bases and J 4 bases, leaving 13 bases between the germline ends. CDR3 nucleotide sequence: TGCAGTGCCTCGCGCGCAGATTACGAGCAGTACTTC. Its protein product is CSASRADYEQYF.

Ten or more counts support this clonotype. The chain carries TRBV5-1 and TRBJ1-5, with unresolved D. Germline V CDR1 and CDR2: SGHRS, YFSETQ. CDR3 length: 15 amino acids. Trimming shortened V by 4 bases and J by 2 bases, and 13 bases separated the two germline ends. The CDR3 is CASSEGSWGNQPQHF. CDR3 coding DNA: TGCGCCAGCAGCGAAGGATCCTGGGGCAATCAGCCCCAGCATTTT.

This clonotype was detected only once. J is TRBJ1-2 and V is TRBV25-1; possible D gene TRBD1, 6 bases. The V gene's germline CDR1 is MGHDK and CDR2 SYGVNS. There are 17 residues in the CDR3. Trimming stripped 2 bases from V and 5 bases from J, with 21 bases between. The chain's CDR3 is CASSEGLGMVQGYGYTF. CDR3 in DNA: TGTGCCAGCAGTGAAGGCCTGGGGATGGTACAGGGTTATGGCTACACCTTC.

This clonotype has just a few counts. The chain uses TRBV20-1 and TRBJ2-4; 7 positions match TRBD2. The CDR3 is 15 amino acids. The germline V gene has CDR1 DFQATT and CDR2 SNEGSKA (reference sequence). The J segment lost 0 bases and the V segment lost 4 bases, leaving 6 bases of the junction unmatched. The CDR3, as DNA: TGCAGTGCTACACCCCGGGAGGTAGCCAAAAACATTCAGTACTTC. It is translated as CSATPREVAKNIQYF.

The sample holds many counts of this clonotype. The CDR3 loop reads CASSLPGGSNTEAFF. CDR3 sequence (DNA): TGTGCCAGCAGTTTACCAGGGGGCTCGAACACTGAAGCTTTCTTT. This chain links TRBV12-3 or TRBV12-4 with TRBJ1-1, with 8 bases matching TRBD1. Trimming took 2 bases from V and 1 from J; bases not matched to a gene: 3. The CDR3 is 15 residues long.

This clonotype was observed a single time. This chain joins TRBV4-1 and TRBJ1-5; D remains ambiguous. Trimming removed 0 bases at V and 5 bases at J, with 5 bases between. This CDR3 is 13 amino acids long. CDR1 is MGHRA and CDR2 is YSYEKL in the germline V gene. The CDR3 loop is CASSQDVDQPQHF. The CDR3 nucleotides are TGCGCCAGCAGCCAAGACGTGGATCAGCCCCAGCATTTT.

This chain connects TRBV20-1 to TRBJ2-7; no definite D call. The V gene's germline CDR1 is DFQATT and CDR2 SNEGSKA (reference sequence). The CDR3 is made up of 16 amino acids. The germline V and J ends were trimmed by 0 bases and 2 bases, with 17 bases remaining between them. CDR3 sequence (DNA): TGCAGTGCTAGAGACCAGGATAGCACCTCCACCTACGAGCAGTACTTC. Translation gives CSARDQDSTSTYEQYF.

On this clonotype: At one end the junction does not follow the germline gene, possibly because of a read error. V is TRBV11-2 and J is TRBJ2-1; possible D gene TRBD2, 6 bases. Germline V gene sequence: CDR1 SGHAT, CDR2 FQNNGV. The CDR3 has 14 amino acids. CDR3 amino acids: CASILREIGNEQFF. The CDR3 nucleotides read TGTGCCAGCATCTTACGGGAGATAGGAAATGAGCAGTTCTTC.

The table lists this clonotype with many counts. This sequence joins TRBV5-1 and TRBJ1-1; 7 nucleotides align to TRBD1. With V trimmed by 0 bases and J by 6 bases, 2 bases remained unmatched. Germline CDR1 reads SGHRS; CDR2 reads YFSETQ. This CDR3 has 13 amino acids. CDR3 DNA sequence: TGCGCCAGCAGCTTGGCCGGGACAGCTGAAGCTTTCTTT. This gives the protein CASSLAGTAEAFF.

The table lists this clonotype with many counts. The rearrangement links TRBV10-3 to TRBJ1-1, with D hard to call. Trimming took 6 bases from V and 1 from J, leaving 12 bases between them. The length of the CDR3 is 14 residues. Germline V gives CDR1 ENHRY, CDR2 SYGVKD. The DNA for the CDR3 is TGTGCCATCAGCTCGGACTACCAGAACACTGAAGCTTTCTTT. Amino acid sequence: CAISSDYQNTEAFF.

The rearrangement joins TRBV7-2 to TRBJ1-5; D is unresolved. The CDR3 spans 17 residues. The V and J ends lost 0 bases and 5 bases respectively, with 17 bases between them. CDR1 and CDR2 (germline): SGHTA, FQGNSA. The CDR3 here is CASSLAPQATFDQPQHF. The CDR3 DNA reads TGTGCCAGCAGCTTAGCGCCGCAGGCGACTTTCGATCAGCCCCAGCATTTT.

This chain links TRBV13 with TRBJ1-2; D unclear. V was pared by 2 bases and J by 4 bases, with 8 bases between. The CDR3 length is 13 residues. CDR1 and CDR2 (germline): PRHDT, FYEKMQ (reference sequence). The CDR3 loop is CASSLLRSYGYTF. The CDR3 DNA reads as TGTGCCAGCAGCTTACTGCGCTCCTATGGCTACACCTTC.

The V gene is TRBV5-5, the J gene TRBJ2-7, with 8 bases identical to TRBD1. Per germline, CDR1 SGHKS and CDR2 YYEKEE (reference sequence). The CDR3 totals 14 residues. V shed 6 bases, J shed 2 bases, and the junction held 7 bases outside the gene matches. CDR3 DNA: TGTGCCAGCAAAGGCGGGACAGGCCCCTACGAGCAGTACTTC. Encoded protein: CASKGGTGPYEQYF.

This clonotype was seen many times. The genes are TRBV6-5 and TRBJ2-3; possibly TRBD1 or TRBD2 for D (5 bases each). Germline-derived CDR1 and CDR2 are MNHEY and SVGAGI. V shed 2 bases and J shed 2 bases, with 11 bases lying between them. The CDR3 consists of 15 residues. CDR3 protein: CASSYGGKNTDTQYF. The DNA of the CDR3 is TGTGCCAGCAGTTACGGGGGAAAGAACACAGATACGCAGTATTTT.

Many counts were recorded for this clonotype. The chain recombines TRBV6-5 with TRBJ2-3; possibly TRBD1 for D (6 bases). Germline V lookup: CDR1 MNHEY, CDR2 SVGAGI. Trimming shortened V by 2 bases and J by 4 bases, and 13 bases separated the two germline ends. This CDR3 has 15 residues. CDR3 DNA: TGTGCCAGCAGTTACAGCGGCAGGGGTTCAGATACGCAGTATTTT. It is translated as CASSYSGRGSDTQYF.